This T cell receptor beta chain was captured in a study of control samples from healthy donors and cancer patients. Data came from immunoSEQ multiplex PCR; TCRdb stores just in-frame clones and leaves some out. The sample consists of some 44,000 clones, 70% to 75% of them appearing once. The CDR3 has 15 residues. Germline V CDR1 and CDR2: MNHNS, SASEGT. V lost 4 bases to trimming and J lost 2 bases, with 14 bases between them. A single count supports this clone. The V and J genes are TRBV6-1 and TRBJ1-2; no definite D call. This receptor was obtained from a male donor with melanoma. Material: formalin-fixed, paraffin-embedded tissue. CDR3 sequence reads: CASSGSGVANYGYTF. CDR3 sequence (DNA): TGTGCCAGCAGTGGAAGTGGGGTTGCAAACTATGGCTACACCTTC.